This note documents a single T cell receptor beta chain sequence. In the original processing: From reference gene primer amplification, estimates of nucleated cell counts were derived. TCRdb's table, derived via immunoSEQ multiplex PCR, lists solely in-frame clones and lacks some. For V, J and clone size, that table is used; D and trimming come from the DNA. This table has roughly 130,000 clones, around 87% appearing once. The sample originates from a study of blood T cell repertoires in COVID-19. Across the study: The United States, Italy and Spain were the sources of the acute and convalescent COVID-19 samples. PBMCs, B-cell-depleted T cells, or T cells were the source of the cDNA or gDNA that made up the material.

V was trimmed by 7 bases and J by 8 bases, leaving 20 bases between them. The CDR3 is 14 amino acids. From germline, CDR1 is MNHNY and CDR2 SVGAGI (reference sequence). Material for sequencing was peripheral blood. This clonotype was sampled from a woman aged 55 to 70 with acute or convalescent COVID-19. V gene TRBV6-6 combines with J gene TRBJ1-2, with a possible D match to TRBD1 (6 bases). This chain's CDR3 is CASTPEGQPTGYTF. The CDR3 DNA sequence: TGTGCCAGCACCCCCGAAGGACAGCCAACGGGCTACACCTTC.